This TCR beta chain was sequenced for a study of T cells after yellow fever vaccination. On this clonotype itself: Its antigen is unknown.

Study conclusions and caveats: A secondary response was less intense yet reached its peak sooner, at day 5 versus 15. The study noted that FACS-sorted repertoires could contain abundant clonotypes contaminating from the bulk population. Clonotype sharing between CD4 and CD8 compartments was small. Post-booster reappearance was seen for most primary-vaccination clones (roughly 96% CD4, 75% to 90% CD8).

MiXCR, run by TCRdb on the 5' RACE reads, gives a single entry per CDR3 protein. This table holds approximately 450,000 distinct CDR3 sequences, approximately 18% found once. The CDR3 totals 13 residues. V was trimmed by 8 bases and J by 6 bases, leaving 19 bases between them. In germline, CDR1 is GTSNPN, CDR2 SVGIG (reference sequence). The chain uses TRBV30 and TRBJ1-2; D might be TRBD1 (5 bases). The sequenced sample was PBMCs, obtained before the yellow fever booster vaccination. This receptor was identified in a man aged 18 to 29 who received the YFV17D yellow fever vaccine. The CDR3 coding sequence is TGTGCCCGAATCGGCTCGGGGGAAGATGGCTACACCTTC. Residues: CARIGSGEDGYTF. The variable domain in full, with the rest retrieved from reference TRBV30 and TRBJ1-2, is SQTIHQWPATLVQPVGSPLSLECTVEGTSNPNLYWYRQAAGRGLQLLFYSVGIGQISSEVPQNLSASRPQDRQFILSSKKLLLSDSGFYLCARIGSGEDGYTFGSGTRLTVV.